The clone carrying this T cell receptor beta chain was detected only a few times. Using its own MiXCR run on the 5' RACE reads, TCRdb lists one record per CDR3 protein. The sample shows roughly 240,000 distinct CDR3 sequences, over 15% of them seen only once. This entry comes from a study of T-cell memory formation after mild COVID-19. V was trimmed by 7 bases and J by 0 bases, leaving 13 bases between them. In germline, CDR1 is LNHDA, CDR2 SQIVND (reference sequence). The CDR3 length is 14 residues. The V and J genes are TRBV19 and TRBJ2-7; possibly TRBD1 for D (6 bases). The TCR was taken from an adult woman who had mild COVID-19 (a few samples of this study predate the infection). Cell type and time point are not known. Specimen: PBMCs or a T cell subset sorted from them (not recorded which). CDR3 amino acids: CASMRTASSYEQYF. As DNA, the CDR3 is TGTGCCAGTATGCGGACAGCGAGCTCCTACGAGCAGTACTTC.